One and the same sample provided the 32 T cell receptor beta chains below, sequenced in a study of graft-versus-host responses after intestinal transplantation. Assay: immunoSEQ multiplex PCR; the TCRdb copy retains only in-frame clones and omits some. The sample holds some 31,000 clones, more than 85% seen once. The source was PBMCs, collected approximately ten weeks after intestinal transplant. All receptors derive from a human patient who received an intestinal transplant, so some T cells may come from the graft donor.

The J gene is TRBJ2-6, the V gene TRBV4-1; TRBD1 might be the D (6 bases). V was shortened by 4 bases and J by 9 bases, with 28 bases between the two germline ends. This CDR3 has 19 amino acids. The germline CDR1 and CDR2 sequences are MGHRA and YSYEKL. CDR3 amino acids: CASSPPSFGQSPLNNVLTF. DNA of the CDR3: TGCGCCAGCAGCCCCCCCTCTTTCGGACAGTCCCCCCTTAACAACGTCCTGACTTTC.

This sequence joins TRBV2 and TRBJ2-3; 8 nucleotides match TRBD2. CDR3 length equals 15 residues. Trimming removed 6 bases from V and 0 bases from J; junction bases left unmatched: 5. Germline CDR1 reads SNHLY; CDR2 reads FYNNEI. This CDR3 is CASRPRTSSTDTQYF. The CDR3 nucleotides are TGTGCCAGCAGACCGAGGACTAGCAGCACAGATACGCAGTATTTT.

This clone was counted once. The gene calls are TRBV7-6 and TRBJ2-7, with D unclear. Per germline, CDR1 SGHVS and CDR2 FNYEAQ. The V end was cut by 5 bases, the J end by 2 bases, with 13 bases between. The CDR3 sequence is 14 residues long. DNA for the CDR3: TGTGCCAGCAGCCCACTCGAGAATACCTACGAGCAGTACTTC. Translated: CASSPLENTYEQYF.

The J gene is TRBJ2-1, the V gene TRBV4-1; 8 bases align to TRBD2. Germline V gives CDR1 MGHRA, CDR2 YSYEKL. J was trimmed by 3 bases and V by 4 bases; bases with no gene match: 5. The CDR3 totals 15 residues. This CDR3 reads CASSPLAGRYNEQFF. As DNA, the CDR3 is TGCGCCAGCAGCCCGTTAGCGGGGCGCTACAATGAGCAGTTCTTC.

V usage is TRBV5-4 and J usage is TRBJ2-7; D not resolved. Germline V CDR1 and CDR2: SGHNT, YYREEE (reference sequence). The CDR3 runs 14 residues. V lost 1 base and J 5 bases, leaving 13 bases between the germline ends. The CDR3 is CASSLSRSGNEQYF. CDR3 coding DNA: TGTGCCAGCAGCTTGTCGCGGAGTGGCAACGAGCAGTACTTC.

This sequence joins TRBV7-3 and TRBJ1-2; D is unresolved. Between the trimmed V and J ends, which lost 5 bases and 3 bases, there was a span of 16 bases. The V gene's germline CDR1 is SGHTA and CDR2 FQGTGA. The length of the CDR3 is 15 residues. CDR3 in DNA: TGTGCCAGCAGCCCGGGTGGCGTCGGGGACTATGGCTACACCTTC. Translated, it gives CASSPGGVGDYGYTF.

The CDR3 region is CASSLGLGMNTEAFF. The CDR3 coding sequence is TGTGCCAGCAGCTTAGGGCTGGGCATGAACACTGAAGCTTTCTTT. The chain combines TRBV7-2 with TRBJ1-1; D remains unclear. There are 15 residues in the CDR3. Deletions cut 1 base from V and 0 bases from J, with 9 bases between. Germline values: CDR1 SGHTA, CDR2 FQGNSA. Drawing the rest from reference TRBV7-2 and TRBJ1-1, the complete variable domain is GAGVSQSPSNKVTEKGKDVELRCDPISGHTALYWYRQSLGQGLEFLIYFQGNSAPDKSGLPSDRFSAERTGGSVSTLTIQRTQQEDSAVYLCASSLGLGMNTEAFFGQGTRLTVV.

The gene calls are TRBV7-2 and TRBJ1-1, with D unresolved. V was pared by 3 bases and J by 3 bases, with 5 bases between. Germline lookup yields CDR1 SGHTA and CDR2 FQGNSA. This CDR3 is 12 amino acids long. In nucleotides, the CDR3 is TGTGCCAGCAGCTTCGCGTACACTGAAGCTTTCTTT. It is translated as CASSFAYTEAFF.

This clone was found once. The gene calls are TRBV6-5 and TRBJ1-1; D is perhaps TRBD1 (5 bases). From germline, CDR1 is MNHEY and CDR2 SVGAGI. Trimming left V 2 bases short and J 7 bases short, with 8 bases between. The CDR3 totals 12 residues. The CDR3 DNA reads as TGTGCCAGCAGTTACGGACAACATGAAGCTTTCTTT. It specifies CASSYGQHEAFF.

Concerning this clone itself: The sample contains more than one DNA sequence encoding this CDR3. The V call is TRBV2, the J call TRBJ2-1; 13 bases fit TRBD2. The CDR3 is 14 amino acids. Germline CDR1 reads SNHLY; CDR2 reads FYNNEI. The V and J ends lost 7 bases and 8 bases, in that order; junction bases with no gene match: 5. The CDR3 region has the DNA TGTGCCAGCACGGGGACTAGCGGGATCCATGAGCAGTTCTTC. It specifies CASTGTSGIHEQFF.

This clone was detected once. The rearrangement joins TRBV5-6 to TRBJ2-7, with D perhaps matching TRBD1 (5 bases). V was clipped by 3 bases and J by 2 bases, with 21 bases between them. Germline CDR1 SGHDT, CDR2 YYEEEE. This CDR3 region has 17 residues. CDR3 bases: TGTGCCAGCAGCTCGGACAAGACCGGACCACACACCTACGAGCAGTACTTC. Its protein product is CASSSDKTGPHTYEQYF.

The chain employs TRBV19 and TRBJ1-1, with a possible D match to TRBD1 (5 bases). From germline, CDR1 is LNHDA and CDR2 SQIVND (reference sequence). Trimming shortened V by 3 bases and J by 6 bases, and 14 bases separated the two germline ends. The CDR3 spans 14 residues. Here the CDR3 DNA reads TGTGCCAGTAGTATCCGGGGACGATATGCTGAAGCTTTCTTT. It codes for CASSIRGRYAEAFF. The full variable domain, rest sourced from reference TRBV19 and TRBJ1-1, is DGGITQSPKYLFRKEGQNVTLSCEQNLNHDAMYWYRQDPGQGLRLIYYSQIVNDFQKGDIAEGYSVSREKKESFPLTVTSAQKNPTAFYLCASSIRGRYAEAFFGQGTRLTVV.

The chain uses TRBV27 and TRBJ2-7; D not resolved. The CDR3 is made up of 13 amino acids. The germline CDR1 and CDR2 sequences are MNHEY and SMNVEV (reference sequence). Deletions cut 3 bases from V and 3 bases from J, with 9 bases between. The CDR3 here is CASSFVGRYEQYF. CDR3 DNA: TGTGCCAGCAGTTTCGTGGGCCGCTACGAGCAGTACTTC.

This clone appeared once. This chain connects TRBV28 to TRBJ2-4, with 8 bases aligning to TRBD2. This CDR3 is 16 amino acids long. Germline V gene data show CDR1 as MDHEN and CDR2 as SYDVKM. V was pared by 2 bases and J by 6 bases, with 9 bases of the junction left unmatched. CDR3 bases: TGTGCCAGCAGTTTAATTAGAGCGGGAGTAGGAAACATTCAGTACTTC. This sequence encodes CASSLIRAGVGNIQYF.

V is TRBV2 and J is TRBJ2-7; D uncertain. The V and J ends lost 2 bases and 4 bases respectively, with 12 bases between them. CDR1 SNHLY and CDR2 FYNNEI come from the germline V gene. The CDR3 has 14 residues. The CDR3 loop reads CASSEPTGRYEQYF. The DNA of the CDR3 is TGTGCCAGCAGTGAACCGACCGGGCGATACGAGCAGTACTTC.

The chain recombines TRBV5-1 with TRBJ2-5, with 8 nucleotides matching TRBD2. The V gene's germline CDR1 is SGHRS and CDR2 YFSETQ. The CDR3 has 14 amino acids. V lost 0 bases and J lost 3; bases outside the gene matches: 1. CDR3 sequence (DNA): TGCGCCAGCAGCTTGGAACTAGCGGAAGAGACCCAGTACTTC. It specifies CASSLELAEETQYF. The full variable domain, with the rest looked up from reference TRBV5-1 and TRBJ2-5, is KAGVTQTPRYLIKTRGQQVTLSCSPISGHRSVSWYQQTPGQGLQFLFEYFSETQRNKGNFPGRFSGRQFSNSRSEMNVSTLELGDSALYLCASSLELAEETQYFGPGTRLLVL.

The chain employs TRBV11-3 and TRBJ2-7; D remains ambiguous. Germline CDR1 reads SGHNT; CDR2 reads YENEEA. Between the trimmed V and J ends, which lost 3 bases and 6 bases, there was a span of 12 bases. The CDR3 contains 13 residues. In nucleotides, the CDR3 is TGTGCCAGCAGCTTCGGGTTTGCAGGCGAGCAGTACTTC. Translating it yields CASSFGFAGEQYF.

The CDR3: CASSPQSSYEQYF. CDR3 sequence (DNA): TGTGCCAGCAGTCCGCAAAGCTCCTACGAGCAGTACTTC. The chain joins TRBV27 to TRBJ2-7; D gene ambiguous. The CDR3 is made up of 13 amino acids. Germline loops: CDR1 MNHEY, CDR2 SMNVEV (reference sequence). V gave up 5 bases and J gave up 0 bases, with 8 bases separating them.

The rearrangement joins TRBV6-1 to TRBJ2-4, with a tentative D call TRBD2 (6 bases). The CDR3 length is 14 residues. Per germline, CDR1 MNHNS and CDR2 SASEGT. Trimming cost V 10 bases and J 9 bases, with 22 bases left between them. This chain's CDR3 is CATGSSVEGGIQYF. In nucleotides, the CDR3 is TGTGCCACGGGGAGCTCGGTGGAGGGTGGCATTCAGTACTTC.

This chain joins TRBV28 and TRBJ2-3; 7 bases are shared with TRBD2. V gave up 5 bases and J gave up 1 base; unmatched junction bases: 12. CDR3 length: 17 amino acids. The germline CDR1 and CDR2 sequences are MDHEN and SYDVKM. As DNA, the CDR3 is TGTGCCAGCAGTCTTCTGACAGTGGCGGGGGGCACAGATACGCAGTATTTT. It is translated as CASSLLTVAGGTDTQYF.

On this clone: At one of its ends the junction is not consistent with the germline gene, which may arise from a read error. The CDR3 DNA reads as TGTGCCGGTAGTATTGGGTCAGGCCAGTACTACGAGCAGTACTTC. Protein: CAGSIGSGQYYEQYF. The chain employs TRBV19 and TRBJ2-7; unclear D gene. Germline CDR1 and CDR2: LNHDA and SQIVND (reference sequence). The CDR3 is made up of 15 amino acids.

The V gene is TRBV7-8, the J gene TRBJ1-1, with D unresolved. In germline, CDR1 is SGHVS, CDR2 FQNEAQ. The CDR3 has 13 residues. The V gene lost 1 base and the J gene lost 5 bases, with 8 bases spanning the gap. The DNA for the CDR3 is TGTGCCAGCAGCTTAGTTGGACCGACTGAAGCTTTCTTT. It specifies CASSLVGPTEAFF.

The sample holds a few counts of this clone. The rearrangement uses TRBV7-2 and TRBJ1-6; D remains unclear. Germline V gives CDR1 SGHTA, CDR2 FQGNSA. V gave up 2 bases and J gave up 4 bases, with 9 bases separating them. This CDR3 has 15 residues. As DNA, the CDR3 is TGTGCCAGCAGCTTAATTTTCCAGTATAATTCACCCCTCCACTTT. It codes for CASSLIFQYNSPLHF.

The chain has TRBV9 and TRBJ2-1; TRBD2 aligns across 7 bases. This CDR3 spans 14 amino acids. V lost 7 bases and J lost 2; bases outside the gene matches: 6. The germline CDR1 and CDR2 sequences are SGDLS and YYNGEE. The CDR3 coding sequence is TGTGCCAGCGGGACGGGGGGTCCCTACAATGAGCAGTTCTTC. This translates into CASGTGGPYNEQFF.

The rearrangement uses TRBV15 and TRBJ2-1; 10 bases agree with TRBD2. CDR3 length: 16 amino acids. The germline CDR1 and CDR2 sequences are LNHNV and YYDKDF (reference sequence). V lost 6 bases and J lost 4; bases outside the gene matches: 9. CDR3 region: CATSIGASGGYNEQFF. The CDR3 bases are TGTGCCACCAGTATAGGAGCTAGCGGGGGTTACAATGAGCAGTTCTTC.

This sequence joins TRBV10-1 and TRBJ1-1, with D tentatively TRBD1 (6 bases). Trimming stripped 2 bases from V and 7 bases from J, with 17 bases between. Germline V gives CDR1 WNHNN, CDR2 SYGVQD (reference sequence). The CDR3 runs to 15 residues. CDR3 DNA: TGCGCCAGCAGTGAGGGCTTTCAGGGGCGCGTTGAAGCTTTCTTT. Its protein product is CASSEGFQGRVEAFF.

The CDR3 DNA reads as TGTGCCAGCTCATTCCAGGGCCTGGGGAACACTGAAGCTTTCTTT. Translating gives CASSFQGLGNTEAFF. The chain joins TRBV18 to TRBJ1-1; D is perhaps TRBD1 (5 bases). Trimming stripped 5 bases from V and 1 base from J, with 14 bases between. Germline assignment: CDR1 KGHSH and CDR2 LQKENI. This CDR3 region has 15 residues.

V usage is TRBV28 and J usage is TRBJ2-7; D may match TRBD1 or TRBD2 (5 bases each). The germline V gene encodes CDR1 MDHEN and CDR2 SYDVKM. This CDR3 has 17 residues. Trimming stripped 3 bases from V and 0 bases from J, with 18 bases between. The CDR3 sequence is CASSFGTTERSSYEQYF. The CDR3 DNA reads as TGTGCCAGCAGTTTTGGGACCACGGAGAGGAGCTCCTACGAGCAGTACTTC.

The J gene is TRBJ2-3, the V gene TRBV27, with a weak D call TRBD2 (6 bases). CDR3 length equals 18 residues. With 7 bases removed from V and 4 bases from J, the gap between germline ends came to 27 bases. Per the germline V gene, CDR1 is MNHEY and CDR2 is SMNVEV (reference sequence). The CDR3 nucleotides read TGTGCCAGCACCGACGGGACTCCCCGTCCTATAGGGCCAGATACGCAGTATTTT. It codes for CASTDGTPRPIGPDTQYF.

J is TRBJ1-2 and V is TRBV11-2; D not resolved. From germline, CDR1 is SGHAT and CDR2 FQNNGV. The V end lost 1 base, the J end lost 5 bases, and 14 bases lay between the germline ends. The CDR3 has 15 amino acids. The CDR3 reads CASSLGAVPRYGYTF. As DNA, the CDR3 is TGTGCCAGCAGCTTAGGGGCAGTCCCCCGATATGGCTACACCTTC. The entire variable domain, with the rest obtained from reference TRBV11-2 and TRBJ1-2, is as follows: EAGVAQSPRYKIIEKRQSVAFWCNPISGHATLYWYQQILGQGPKLLIQFQNNGVVDDSQLPKDRFSAERLKGVDSTLKIQPAKLEDSAVYLCASSLGAVPRYGYTFGSGTRLTVV.

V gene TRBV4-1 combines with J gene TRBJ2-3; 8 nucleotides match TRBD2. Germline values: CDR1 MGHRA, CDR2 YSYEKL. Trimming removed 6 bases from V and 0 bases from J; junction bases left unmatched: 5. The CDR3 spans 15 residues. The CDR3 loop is CASRTGLASTDTQYF. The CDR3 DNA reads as TGCGCCAGCAGAACAGGACTAGCTAGCACAGATACGCAGTATTTT.

CDR3 sequence: CASSLTPVGGLGDTQYF. CDR3 coding DNA: TGTGCCAGCAGCTTAACCCCGGTTGGGGGTCTTGGGGATACGCAGTATTTT. The rearrangement joins TRBV7-3 to TRBJ2-3; D is tentatively TRBD1 or TRBD2 (5 bases each). Between the trimmed V and J ends, which lost 0 bases and 6 bases, there was a span of 19 bases. Germline V gene data show CDR1 as SGHTA and CDR2 as FQGTGA. This CDR3 spans 17 amino acids.